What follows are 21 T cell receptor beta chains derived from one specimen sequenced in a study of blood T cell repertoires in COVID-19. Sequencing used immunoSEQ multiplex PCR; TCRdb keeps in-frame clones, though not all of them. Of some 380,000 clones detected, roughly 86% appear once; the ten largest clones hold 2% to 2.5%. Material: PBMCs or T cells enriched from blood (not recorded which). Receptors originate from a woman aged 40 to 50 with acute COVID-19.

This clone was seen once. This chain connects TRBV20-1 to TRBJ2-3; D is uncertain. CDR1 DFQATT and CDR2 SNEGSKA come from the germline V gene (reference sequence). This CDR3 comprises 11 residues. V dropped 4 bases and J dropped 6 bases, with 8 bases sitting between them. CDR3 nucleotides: TGCAGTGCTACCGTTTTGGATACGCAGTATTTT. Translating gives CSATVLDTQYF.

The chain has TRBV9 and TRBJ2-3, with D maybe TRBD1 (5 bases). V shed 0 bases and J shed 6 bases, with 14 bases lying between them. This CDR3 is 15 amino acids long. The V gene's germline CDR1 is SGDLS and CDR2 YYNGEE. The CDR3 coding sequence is TGTGCCAGCAGCGTAGTAGGTGGAAACAGGGATACGCAGTATTTT. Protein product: CASSVVGGNRDTQYF.

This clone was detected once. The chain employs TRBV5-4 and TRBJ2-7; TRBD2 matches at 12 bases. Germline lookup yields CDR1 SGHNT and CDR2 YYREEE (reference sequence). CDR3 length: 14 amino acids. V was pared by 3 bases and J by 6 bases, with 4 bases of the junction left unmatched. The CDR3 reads CASSSGLAGVEQYF. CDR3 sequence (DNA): TGTGCCAGCAGCTCGGGACTAGCGGGCGTCGAGCAGTACTTC.

The DNA of the CDR3 is TGTGCCAGCAGCTTAGGCCAGGGGGCCAATGAGCAGTTCTTC. Translation gives CASSLGQGANEQFF. This rearrangement joins TRBV7-8 to TRBJ2-1; 8 bases are a match to TRBD1. The V segment lost 1 base and the J segment 6 bases; nucleotides outside the gene matches: 2. The CDR3 has 14 amino acids. Germline V CDR1 and CDR2: SGHVS, FQNEAQ.

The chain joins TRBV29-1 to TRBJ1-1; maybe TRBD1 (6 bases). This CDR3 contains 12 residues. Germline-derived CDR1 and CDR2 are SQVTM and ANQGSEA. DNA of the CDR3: TGCAATGTGGCGGGGGGGCTAACTGAAGCTTTCTTT. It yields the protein CNVAGGLTEAFF. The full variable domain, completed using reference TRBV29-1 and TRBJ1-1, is SAVISQKPSRDICQRGTSLTIQCQVDSQVTMMFWYRQQPGQSLTLIATANQGSEATYESGFVIDKFPISRPNLTFSTLTVSNMSPEDSSIYLCNVAGGLTEAFFGQGTRLTVV.

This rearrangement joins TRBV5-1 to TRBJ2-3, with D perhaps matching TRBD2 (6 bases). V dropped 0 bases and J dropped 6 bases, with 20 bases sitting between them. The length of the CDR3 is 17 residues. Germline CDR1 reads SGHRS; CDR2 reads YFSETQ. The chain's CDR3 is CASSLALGLRETDTQYF. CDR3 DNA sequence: TGCGCCAGCAGCTTGGCACTTGGACTCCGGGAGACGGATACGCAGTATTTT.

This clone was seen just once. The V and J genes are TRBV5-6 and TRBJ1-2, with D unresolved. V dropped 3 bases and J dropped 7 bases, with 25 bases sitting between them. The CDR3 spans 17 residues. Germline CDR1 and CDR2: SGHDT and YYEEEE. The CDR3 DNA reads TGTGCCAGCAGCTCTACTAAACCCGAAGACGGGGTCTCTGGCTACACCTTC. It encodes CASSSTKPEDGVSGYTF.

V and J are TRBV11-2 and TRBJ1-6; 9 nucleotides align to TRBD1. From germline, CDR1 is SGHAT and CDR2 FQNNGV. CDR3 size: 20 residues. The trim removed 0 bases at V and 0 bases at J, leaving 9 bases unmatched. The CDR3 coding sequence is TGTGCCAGCAGCTTAGAGCTTGTTACAGGGGGCCGCTCCTATAATTCACCCCTCCACTTT. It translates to CASSLELVTGGRSYNSPLHF.

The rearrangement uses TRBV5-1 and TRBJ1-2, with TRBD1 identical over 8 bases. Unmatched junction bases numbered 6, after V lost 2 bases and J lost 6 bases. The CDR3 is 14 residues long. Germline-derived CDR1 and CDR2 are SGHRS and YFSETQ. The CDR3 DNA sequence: TGCGCCAGCAGCTTAGGACAGGGAAACAATGGCTACACCTTC. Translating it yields CASSLGQGNNGYTF.

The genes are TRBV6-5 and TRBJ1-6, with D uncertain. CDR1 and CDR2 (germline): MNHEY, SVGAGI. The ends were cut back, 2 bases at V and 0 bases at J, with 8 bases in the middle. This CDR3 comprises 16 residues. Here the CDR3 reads CASSYGGSSYNSPLHF. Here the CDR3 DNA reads TGTGCCAGCAGTTACGGCGGGAGCTCCTATAATTCACCCCTCCACTTT.

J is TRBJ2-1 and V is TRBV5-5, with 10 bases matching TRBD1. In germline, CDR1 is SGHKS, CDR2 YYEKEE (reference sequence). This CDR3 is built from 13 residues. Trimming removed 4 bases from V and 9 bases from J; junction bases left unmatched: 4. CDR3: CASSIRDRGEQFF. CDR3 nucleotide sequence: TGTGCCAGCAGCATAAGGGACAGGGGTGAGCAGTTCTTC.

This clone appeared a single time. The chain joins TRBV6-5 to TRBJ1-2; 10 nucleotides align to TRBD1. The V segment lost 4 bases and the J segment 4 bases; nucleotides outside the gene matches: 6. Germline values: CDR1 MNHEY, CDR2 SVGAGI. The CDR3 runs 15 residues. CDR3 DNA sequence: TGTGCCAGCAGTTCAAGGACAGGGGGATTCTATGGCTACACCTTC. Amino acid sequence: CASSSRTGGFYGYTF.

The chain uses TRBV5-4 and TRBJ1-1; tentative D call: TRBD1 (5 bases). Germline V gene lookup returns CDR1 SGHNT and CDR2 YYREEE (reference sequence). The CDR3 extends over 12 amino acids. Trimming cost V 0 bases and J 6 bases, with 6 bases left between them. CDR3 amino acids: CASSLDRSEAFF. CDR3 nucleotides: TGTGCCAGCAGCTTGGACAGGTCTGAAGCTTTCTTT.

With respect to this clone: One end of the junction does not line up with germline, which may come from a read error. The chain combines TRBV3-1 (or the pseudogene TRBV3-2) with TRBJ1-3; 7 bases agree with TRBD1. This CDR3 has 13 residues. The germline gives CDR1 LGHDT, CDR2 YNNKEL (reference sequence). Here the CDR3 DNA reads TGTGCCAGCAGCCCGCGACAGGGAACCACCATATATTTT. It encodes CASSPRQGTTIYF.

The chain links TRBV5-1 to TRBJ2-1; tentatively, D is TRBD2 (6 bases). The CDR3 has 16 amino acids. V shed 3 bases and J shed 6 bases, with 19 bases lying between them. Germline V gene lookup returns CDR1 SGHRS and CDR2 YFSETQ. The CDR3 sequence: CASSSEPGLLRNEQFF. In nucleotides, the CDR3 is TGCGCCAGCAGCTCTGAACCGGGACTCCTTCGCAATGAGCAGTTCTTC.

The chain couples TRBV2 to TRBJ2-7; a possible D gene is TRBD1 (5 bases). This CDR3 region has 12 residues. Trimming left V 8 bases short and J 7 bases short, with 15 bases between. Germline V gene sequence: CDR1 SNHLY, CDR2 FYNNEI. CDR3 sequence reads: CASGGHGDEQYF. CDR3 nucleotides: TGTGCCAGCGGTGGACACGGTGATGAGCAGTACTTC.

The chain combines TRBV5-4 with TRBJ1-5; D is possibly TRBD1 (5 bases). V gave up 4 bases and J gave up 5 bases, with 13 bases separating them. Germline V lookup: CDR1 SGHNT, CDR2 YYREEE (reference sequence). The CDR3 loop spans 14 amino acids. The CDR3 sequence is CASSRTPADQPQHF. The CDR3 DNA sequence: TGTGCCAGCAGCAGGACACCGGCGGATCAGCCCCAGCATTTT.

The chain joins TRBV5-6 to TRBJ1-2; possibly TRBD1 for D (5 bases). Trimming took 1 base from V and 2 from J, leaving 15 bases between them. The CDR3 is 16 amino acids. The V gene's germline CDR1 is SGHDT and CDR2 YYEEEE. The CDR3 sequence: CASSLYMVGGNYGYTF. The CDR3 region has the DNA TGTGCCAGCAGCTTGTATATGGTCGGGGGAAACTATGGCTACACCTTC.

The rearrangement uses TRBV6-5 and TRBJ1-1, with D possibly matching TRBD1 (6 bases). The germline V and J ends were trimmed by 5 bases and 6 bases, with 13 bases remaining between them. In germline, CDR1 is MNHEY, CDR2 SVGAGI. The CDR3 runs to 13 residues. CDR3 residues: CASSTTGFAEAFF. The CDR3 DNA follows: TGTGCCAGCAGTACCACAGGGTTCGCTGAAGCTTTCTTT.

The CDR3 nucleotides are TGTGCCAGCAGTTTATCCCAGGGTGGTGAAGCTTTCTTT. Translating it yields CASSLSQGGEAFF. V gene TRBV27 combines with J gene TRBJ1-1, with a weak D call TRBD1 (5 bases). With 0 bases removed from V and 7 bases from J, the gap between germline ends came to 9 bases. The CDR3 spans 13 residues. Germline values: CDR1 MNHEY, CDR2 SMNVEV (reference sequence).

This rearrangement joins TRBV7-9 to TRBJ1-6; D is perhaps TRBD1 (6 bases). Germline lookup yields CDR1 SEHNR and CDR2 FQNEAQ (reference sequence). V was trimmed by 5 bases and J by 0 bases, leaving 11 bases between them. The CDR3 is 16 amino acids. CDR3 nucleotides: TGTGCCAGCAGCGCCGAAGGGGGCTCCTATAATTCACCCCTCCACTTT. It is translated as CASSAEGGSYNSPLHF.